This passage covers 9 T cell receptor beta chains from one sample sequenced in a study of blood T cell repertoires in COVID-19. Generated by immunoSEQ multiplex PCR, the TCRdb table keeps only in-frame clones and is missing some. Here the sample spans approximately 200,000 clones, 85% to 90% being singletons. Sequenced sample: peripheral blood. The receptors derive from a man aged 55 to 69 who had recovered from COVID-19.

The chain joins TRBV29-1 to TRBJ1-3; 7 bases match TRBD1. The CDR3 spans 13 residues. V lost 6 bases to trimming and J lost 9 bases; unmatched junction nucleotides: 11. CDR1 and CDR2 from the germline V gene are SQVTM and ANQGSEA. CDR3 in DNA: TGCAGCGTAAGCCGGGACAGCGGGGGCACCATATATTTT. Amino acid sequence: CSVSRDSGGTIYF.

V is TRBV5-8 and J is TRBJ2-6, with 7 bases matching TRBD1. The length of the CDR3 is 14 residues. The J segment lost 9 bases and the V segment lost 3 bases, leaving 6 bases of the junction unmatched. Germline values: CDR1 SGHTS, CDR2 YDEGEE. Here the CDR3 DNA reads TGTGCCAGCAGCTGGGGACAGCATATCAACGTCCTGACTTTC. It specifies CASSWGQHINVLTF.

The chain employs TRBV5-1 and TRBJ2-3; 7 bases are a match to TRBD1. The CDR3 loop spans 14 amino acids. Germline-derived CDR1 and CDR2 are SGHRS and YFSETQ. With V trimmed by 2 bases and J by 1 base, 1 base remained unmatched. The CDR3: CASSLGTGTDTQYF. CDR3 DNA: TGCGCCAGCAGCTTAGGGACAGGCACAGATACGCAGTATTTT.

CDR3 sequence: CASSIGLAGGLQETQYF. DNA of the CDR3: TGTGCCAGTAGTATCGGACTAGCGGGAGGCCTCCAAGAGACCCAGTACTTC. V is TRBV19 and J is TRBJ2-5; 14 bases map to TRBD2. In germline, CDR1 is LNHDA, CDR2 SQIVND (reference sequence). Trimming removed 3 bases from V and 1 base from J; junction bases left unmatched: 4. The CDR3 runs to 17 residues.

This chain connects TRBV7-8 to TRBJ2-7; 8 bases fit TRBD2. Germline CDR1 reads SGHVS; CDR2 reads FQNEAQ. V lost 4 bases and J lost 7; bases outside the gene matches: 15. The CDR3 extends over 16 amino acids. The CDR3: CASSSPIAGFAGEQYF. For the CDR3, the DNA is TGTGCCAGCAGCTCTCCCATAGCGGGGTTCGCGGGGGAGCAGTACTTC.

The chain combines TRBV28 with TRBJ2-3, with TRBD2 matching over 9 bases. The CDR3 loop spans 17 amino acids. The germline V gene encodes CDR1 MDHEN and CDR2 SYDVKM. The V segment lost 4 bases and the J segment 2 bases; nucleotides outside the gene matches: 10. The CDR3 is CASSSSRLADYTDTQYF. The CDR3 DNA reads TGTGCCAGCAGTTCCTCCAGACTAGCGGACTACACAGATACGCAGTATTTT.

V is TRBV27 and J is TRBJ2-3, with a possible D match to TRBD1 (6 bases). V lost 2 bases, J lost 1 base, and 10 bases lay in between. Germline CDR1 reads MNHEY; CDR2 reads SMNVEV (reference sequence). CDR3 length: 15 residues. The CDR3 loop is CASSLRPGGTDTQYF. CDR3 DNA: TGTGCCAGCAGTTTACGGCCAGGGGGCACAGATACGCAGTATTTT.

The CDR3, as DNA: TGTGCCTGGAGTGTAGGTGGAGTTGAAGCTTTCTTT. It specifies CAWSVGGVEAFF. The chain is built from TRBV30 and TRBJ1-1; no clear D. V was pared by 0 bases and J by 7 bases, with 9 bases between. This CDR3 region has 12 residues. The germline CDR1 and CDR2 sequences are GTSNPN and SVGIG (reference sequence).

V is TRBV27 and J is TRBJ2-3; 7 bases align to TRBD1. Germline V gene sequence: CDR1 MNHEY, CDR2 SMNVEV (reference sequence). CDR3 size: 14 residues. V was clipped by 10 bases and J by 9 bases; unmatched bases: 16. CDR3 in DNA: TGTGCCACCAAGGGACAGACTTTGGGGGTGACGCAGTATTTT. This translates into CATKGQTLGVTQYF.